These 10 T cell receptor beta chains came from one sample sequenced in a study of blood T cell repertoires in COVID-19 (dated by TCRdb to about 2020). Libraries were made using the immunoSEQ multiplex PCR assay. TCRdb stores this immuneACCESS table with in-frame sequences only. Part of the clones is absent; in the studies checked, under half of the shortfall reflects unresolved V genes, and no reason is known for the rest. This sample gives roughly 330,000 clones in total; roughly 87% of them show up just once. The ten largest clonotypes hold approximately 10% of the sample. The sample comprised peripheral blood. Source of these receptors: a young man with COVID-19, enrolled during active disease.

This chain uses TRBV27 with TRBJ1-2; 8 bases map to TRBD1. CDR1 is MNHEY, CDR2 SMNVEV, per germline (reference sequence). The CDR3 has 13 amino acids. J gave up 3 bases and V 10 bases, and 7 bases lay outside the gene matches. As DNA, the CDR3 is TGTGCCATCATCTCGGACAGGGACTATGGCTACACCTTC. Amino acids: CAIISDRDYGYTF.

This chain links TRBV19 with TRBJ2-7; D is perhaps TRBD1 (6 bases). Germline CDR1 reads LNHDA; CDR2 reads SQIVND (reference sequence). Trimming shortened V by 6 bases and J by 2 bases, and 17 bases separated the two germline ends. The length of the CDR3 is 15 residues. CDR3 loop: CASSPLAGAAYEQYF. The CDR3, as DNA: TGTGCCAGTAGCCCACTGGCAGGGGCTGCCTACGAGCAGTACTTC. Full variable domain (rest looked up from reference TRBV19 and TRBJ2-7): DGGITQSPKYLFRKEGQNVTLSCEQNLNHDAMYWYRQDPGQGLRLIYYSQIVNDFQKGDIAEGYSVSREKKESFPLTVTSAQKNPTAFYLCASSPLAGAAYEQYFGPGTRLTVT.

J is TRBJ2-1 and V is TRBV12-5; maybe TRBD2 (6 bases). The V and J ends lost 6 bases and 3 bases respectively, with 15 bases between them. Germline V lookup: CDR1 LGHNT, CDR2 FRNRAP. This CDR3 is 15 amino acids long. For the CDR3, the DNA is TGTGCTAGTGGACCCCCCGGGGGTCTCTACAATGAGCAGTTCTTC. This gives the protein CASGPPGGLYNEQFF.

The J gene is TRBJ2-3, the V gene TRBV27; a weak D match, TRBD2 (6 bases). In germline, CDR1 is MNHEY, CDR2 SMNVEV (reference sequence). V gave up 4 bases and J gave up 2 bases, with 16 bases separating them. The length of the CDR3 is 16 residues. As DNA, the CDR3 is TGTGCCAGCAGTTCCCACGGGGGAATCTTCACAGATACGCAGTATTTT. Amino acids: CASSSHGGIFTDTQYF.

The J gene is TRBJ2-4, the V gene TRBV2, with D perhaps TRBD1 (5 bases). V lost 3 bases and J 6 bases, leaving 12 bases between the germline ends. This CDR3 has 14 amino acids. Germline V gene data show CDR1 as SNHLY and CDR2 as FYNNEI. In nucleotides, the CDR3 is TGTGCCAGCAGTGACCCCTTGACAGCAAACATTCAGTACTTC. Its protein product is CASSDPLTANIQYF.

CDR3 amino acids: CASSLSQGNGAFF. The CDR3, as DNA: TGTGCCAGCAGCTTGTCCCAGGGTAACGGAGCTTTCTTT. The chain has TRBV5-6 and TRBJ1-1, with TRBD1 as a possible D gene (5 bases). The CDR3 length is 13 residues. CDR1 and CDR2 (germline): SGHDT, YYEEEE. The germline V and J ends were trimmed by 1 base and 10 bases, with 14 bases remaining between them.

The chain links TRBV12-5 to TRBJ1-1; D is perhaps TRBD1 (6 bases). The V end was cut by 3 bases, the J end by 4 bases, with 9 bases between. This CDR3 is 13 amino acids long. Germline values: CDR1 LGHNT, CDR2 FRNRAP. For the CDR3, the DNA is TGTGCTAGTGGTTTTGGCAGGGGCACTGAAGCTTTCTTT. Translating it yields CASGFGRGTEAFF. Combining the CDR3 with reference TRBV12-5 and TRBJ1-1 gives the whole variable domain DARVTQTPRHKVTEMGQEVTMRCQPILGHNTVFWYRQTMMQGLELLAYFRNRAPLDDSGMPKDRFSAEMPDATLATLKIQPSEPRDSAVYFCASGFGRGTEAFFGQGTRLTVV.

This rearrangement joins TRBV24-1 to TRBJ2-2; TRBD1 is a possible D gene (6 bases). V was cut by 7 bases and J by 5 bases, with 16 bases left in between. The CDR3 loop spans 15 amino acids. Germline V gene data show CDR1 as KGHDR and CDR2 as SFDVKD. CDR3 loop: CATSSALQGTGELFF. CDR3 DNA: TGTGCCACCAGCTCGGCACTACAGGGAACCGGGGAGCTGTTTTTT.

This clone appeared a single time. The J gene is TRBJ2-7, the V gene TRBV7-9; 7 positions match TRBD2. With V trimmed by 4 bases and J by 5 bases, 8 bases remained unmatched. The CDR3 totals 14 residues. Germline values: CDR1 SEHNR, CDR2 FQNEAQ (reference sequence). CDR3 coding DNA: TGTGCCAGCAGCTGGGTAGGCAGCGGGAACGAGCAGTACTTC. Translated: CASSWVGSGNEQYF.

The chain employs TRBV4-3 and TRBJ2-1; TRBD2 matches at 10 bases. The V segment lost 0 bases and the J segment 4 bases; nucleotides outside the gene matches: 6. The CDR3 spans 17 residues. Germline V gene lookup returns CDR1 LGHNA and CDR2 YSLEER. CDR3 in DNA: TGCGCCAGCAGCCAAGAGGTGACTAGCGGGCAATACAATGAGCAGTTCTTC. It yields the protein CASSQEVTSGQYNEQFF.